This TCR beta chain stems from a study of shared clonotypes between healthy human individuals. Study-wide findings and caveats: On the whole, naive subsets had larger estimated richness than memory subsets had.

Sequencing was performed with immunoSEQ multiplex PCR; in TCRdb, only in-frame clones are kept and a portion is missing. The sample lists about 2.4 million clones, roughly nine tenths occurring once. Of note for this clone: Its antigen is currently unknown.

V was clipped by 5 bases and J by 5 bases, with 15 bases between them. CDR3 size: 14 residues. CDR1 and CDR2 from the germline V gene are ENHRY and SYGVKD. The TCR comes from a young man in good health. The sample comprised naive CD4+ T cells sorted from blood. As to subset: CD45RA+ positively selected. The rearrangement links TRBV10-3 to TRBJ2-5, with D perhaps TRBD1 or TRBD2 (7 bases each). Here the CDR3 reads CAISTRQGGETQYF. CDR3 bases: TGTGCCATCAGTACGAGACAGGGAGGGGAGACCCAGTACTTC.